These 22 T cell receptor beta chains share one sample of origin, sequenced in a study of metastatic and nonmetastatic thyroid tumors. TCRdb re-processed the PCR reads through MiXCR. The table includes several thousand clones, roughly 35% detected once. Thyroid surgery was preceded by no treatment in any patient. Material for sequencing was adjacent normal tissue. The receptors shown here come from a female donor with papillary thyroid cancer or a benign thyroid nodule (not recorded which). Some clones in this sample may be carry-over from other donors' samples.

The rearrangement joins TRBV12-3 or TRBV12-4 to TRBJ2-7; D not resolved. The V end was cut by 3 bases, the J end by 7 bases, with 13 bases between. CDR3 length: 13 amino acids. The CDR3, as DNA: TGTGCCAGCAGTTTCTCCAACAGACGAGAGCAGTACTTC. This encodes CASSFSNRREQYF.

The chain couples TRBV4-2 to TRBJ2-1; 11 bases agree with TRBD2. The ends lost 2 bases at V and 7 bases at J; junction bases unmatched: 10. Germline CDR1 LGHNA, CDR2 YNFKEQ. This CDR3 is built from 17 residues. The CDR3 bases are TGTGCCAGCAGCCAAAGGAGGGTACTAGCGGGAGTAAATGAGCAGTTCTTC. Residues: CASSQRRVLAGVNEQFF.

V is TRBV25-1 and J is TRBJ2-3; TRBD2 aligns across 10 bases. The V gene end was trimmed by 3 bases and the J gene end by 1 base; junction bases not matched to a gene: 4. The CDR3 totals 16 residues. Germline V gives CDR1 MGHDK, CDR2 SYGVNS. For the CDR3, the DNA is TGTGCCAGCAGTGATTTCGGACTAGCGGGCACAGATACGCAGTATTTT. As protein: CASSDFGLAGTDTQYF.

This clone was found a few times. This rearrangement joins TRBV4-2 to TRBJ2-7; tentative D call: TRBD1 (6 bases). This CDR3 has 12 residues. The ends were cut back, 4 bases at V and 7 bases at J, with 11 bases in the middle. In germline, CDR1 is LGHNA, CDR2 YNFKEQ. The CDR3: CASSPPGTEQYF. The CDR3 DNA is TGTGCCAGCAGCCCTCCAGGGACAGAGCAGTACTTC.

Points on this clone: One end of the junction is discordant with germline, which a read error may explain. The J gene is TRBJ1-1, the V gene TRBV5-1, with 7 bases identical to TRBD1. CDR1 SGHRS and CDR2 YFSETQ come from the germline V gene. CDR3 length: 13 residues. CDR3 region: CATSLQGRTEAFF. CDR3 coding DNA: TGCGCCACCAGCCTACAGGGGCGCACCGAAGCGTTCTTT.

This clone has more than one count but fewer than ten. The gene calls are TRBV19 and TRBJ1-1; D remains ambiguous. CDR1 LNHDA and CDR2 SQIVND come from the germline V gene (reference sequence). With 4 bases removed from V and 2 bases from J, the gap between germline ends came to 5 bases. The CDR3 is made up of 12 amino acids. The DNA for the CDR3 is TGTGCCAGTAGTAAAATAAACACTGAAGCTTTCTTT. Its translation: CASSKINTEAFF. Full variable domain (rest looked up from reference TRBV19 and TRBJ1-1): DGGITQSPKYLFRKEGQNVTLSCEQNLNHDAMYWYRQDPGQGLRLIYYSQIVNDFQKGDIAEGYSVSREKKESFPLTVTSAQKNPTAFYLCASSKINTEAFFGQGTRLTVV.

This clone turned up a few times. The CDR3 spells CASSSPSHSSTDTQYF. CDR3 coding DNA: TGTGCCAGCAGTTCCCCGTCCCATTCTAGCACAGATACGCAGTATTTT. The chain has TRBV6-5 and TRBJ2-3, with D uncertain. CDR1 is MNHEY and CDR2 is SVGAGI in the germline V gene. The length of the CDR3 is 16 residues. Trimming stripped 4 bases from V and 0 bases from J, with 14 bases between.

This clone came up a few times. The rearrangement joins TRBV5-1 to TRBJ2-2; D remains unclear. CDR1 is SGHRS, CDR2 YFSETQ, per germline. The CDR3 has 15 amino acids. V lost 1 base, J lost 0 bases, and 7 bases lay in between. CDR3 bases: TGCGCCAGCAGCTTGAGCGCCTCGAACACCGGGGAGCTGTTTTTT. Encoded protein: CASSLSASNTGELFF.

This clone is deemed large (0.1 to 1%). The chain combines TRBV2 with TRBJ2-7; perhaps TRBD1 as D (5 bases). Germline loops: CDR1 SNHLY, CDR2 FYNNEI. CDR3 length: 15 residues. Trimming took 3 bases from V and 6 from J, leaving 18 bases between them. The CDR3 spells CASSDISTDGSEQYF. CDR3 in DNA: TGTGCCAGCAGTGACATCTCGACAGATGGGTCCGAGCAGTACTTC.

The chain combines TRBV6-2 or TRBV6-3 with TRBJ1-5; D is uncertain. The CDR3 contains 13 residues. Germline values: CDR1 MNHEY, CDR2 SVGEGT. The V end lost 2 bases, the J end lost 3 bases, and 5 bases lay between the germline ends. The CDR3 nucleotides are TGTGCCAGCAGTTACAGGGACAATCAGCCCCAGCATTTT. Protein: CASSYRDNQPQHF.

This rearrangement joins TRBV12-5 to TRBJ1-2, with a possible D match to TRBD1 (5 bases). Germline-derived CDR1 and CDR2 are LGHNT and FRNRAP. The CDR3 is 13 amino acids. Trimming removed 3 bases at V and 8 bases at J, with 13 bases between. CDR3: CASGFAPGEGYTF. DNA for the CDR3: TGTGCTAGTGGTTTTGCACCGGGGGAAGGCTACACCTTC.

The rearrangement joins TRBV11-1 to TRBJ2-7; TRBD2 aligns across 12 bases. The junction had 2 bases not matched to a gene; V was cut back by 4 bases and J by 1 base. The length of the CDR3 is 15 residues. The germline CDR1 and CDR2 sequences are SGHAT and FQDESV (reference sequence). The CDR3 is CASSYLAGGSYEQYF. CDR3 DNA: TGTGCCAGCAGCTATCTAGCGGGAGGGTCCTACGAGCAGTACTTC. The entire variable domain, with the rest obtained from reference TRBV11-1 and TRBJ2-7, is as follows: EAEVAQSPRYKITEKSQAVAFWCDPISGHATLYWYRQILGQGPELLVQFQDESVVDDSQLPKDRFSAERLKGVDSTLKIQPAELGDSAMYLCASSYLAGGSYEQYFGPGTRLTVT.

The chain combines TRBV19 with TRBJ2-7, with a tentative D call TRBD2 (5 bases). The CDR3 length is 14 residues. The V gene's germline CDR1 is LNHDA and CDR2 SQIVND (reference sequence). The V and J ends lost 7 bases and 1 base respectively, with 14 bases between them. The CDR3 DNA is TGTGCCAGTATGGTACGGACTCGATCCTACGAGCAGTACTTC. Its protein product is CASMVRTRSYEQYF.

The V gene is TRBV4-3, the J gene TRBJ2-2; 13 bases line up with TRBD2. CDR3 length: 16 amino acids. From germline, CDR1 is LGHNA and CDR2 YSLEER. Losses at the gene ends were 4 bases for V and 7 bases for J; bases not matched to a gene: 6. CDR3 in amino acids: CASSLSGTSGVGELFF. Written as DNA, the CDR3 is TGCGCCAGCAGCCTCTCCGGGACTAGCGGGGTCGGGGAGCTGTTTTTT.

The chain has TRBV6-1 and TRBJ2-7, with a weak D call TRBD1 (6 bases). CDR1 and CDR2 (germline): MNHNS, SASEGT. The CDR3 totals 15 residues. Trimming shortened V by 6 bases and J by 2 bases, and 17 bases separated the two germline ends. CDR3 coding DNA: TGTGCCAGCAGCCAGACGGACAGATGGGCCTACGAGCAGTACTTC. Amino acids: CASSQTDRWAYEQYF.

The gene calls are TRBV6-2 or TRBV6-3 and TRBJ2-7; D remains unclear. CDR3 length: 15 amino acids. CDR1 and CDR2 (germline): MNHEY, SVGEGT. V was cut by 0 bases and J by 5 bases, with 14 bases left in between. The CDR3 sequence: CASSYSRAAANEQYF. The CDR3 nucleotides read TGTGCCAGCAGTTACTCACGGGCAGCCGCGAACGAGCAGTACTTC.

The J gene is TRBJ2-5, the V gene TRBV6-1; D is possibly TRBD2 (6 bases). CDR1 and CDR2 (germline): MNHNS, SASEGT. CDR3 length equals 15 residues. Trimming took off 7 bases at V and 7 bases at J, with 22 bases between the two ends. The CDR3 DNA follows: TGTGCCAGCACTCTTCTCACTAGCATCTACGGGACCCAGTACTTC. It encodes CASTLLTSIYGTQYF.

J is TRBJ2-7 and V is TRBV6-2 or TRBV6-3, with 13 bases identical to TRBD2. The ends lost 7 bases at V and 1 base at J; junction bases unmatched: 13. This CDR3 comprises 18 residues. CDR1 is MNHEY, CDR2 SVGEGT, per germline. In DNA form, the CDR3 reads TGTGCCAGCACCGTCGGAGGGACTAGCGGGATCCTATCCTACGAGCAGTACTTC. Its translation: CASTVGGTSGILSYEQYF.

The rearrangement links TRBV27 to TRBJ1-1; D uncertain. Germline CDR1 reads MNHEY; CDR2 reads SMNVEV (reference sequence). V was shortened by 1 base and J by 2 bases, with 5 bases between the two germline ends. The CDR3 consists of 13 residues. In DNA form, the CDR3 reads TGTGCCAGCAGTTTATTCGGCAACACTGAAGCTTTCTTT. Encoded protein: CASSLFGNTEAFF.

The V and J genes are TRBV11-3 and TRBJ2-5; 7 bases are shared with TRBD2. Germline CDR1 reads SGHNT; CDR2 reads YENEEA. V dropped 5 bases and J dropped 4; count of bases not matched to a gene: 10. The CDR3 runs to 15 residues. This CDR3 reads CASSHMEGGRETQYF. In DNA, the CDR3 is TGTGCCAGCAGCCACATGGAGGGAGGGCGAGAGACCCAGTACTTC.

The chain is built from TRBV19 and TRBJ2-7, with 10 bases identical to TRBD2. The CDR3 has 15 amino acids. V was clipped by 4 bases and J by 6 bases; unmatched bases: 9. Looked up from germline, CDR1 is LNHDA and CDR2 is SQIVND (reference sequence). The CDR3 region has the DNA TGTGCCAGTAGTAGACAAGCGGGAGGGCCTATCGAGCAGTACTTC. This gives the protein CASSRQAGGPIEQYF. Using reference TRBV19 and TRBJ2-7 for the parts outside the CDR3, the full variable domain is DGGITQSPKYLFRKEGQNVTLSCEQNLNHDAMYWYRQDPGQGLRLIYYSQIVNDFQKGDIAEGYSVSREKKESFPLTVTSAQKNPTAFYLCASSRQAGGPIEQYFGPGTRLTVT.

The chain uses TRBV30 and TRBJ1-2; no reliable D call. In germline, CDR1 is GTSNPN, CDR2 SVGIG (reference sequence). This CDR3 is 19 amino acids long. V lost 4 bases and J lost 2, with 29 bases in between. Here the CDR3 DNA reads TGTGCCTGGATTCATGGAGACTCGAGAGGCCTAGGAGGGAACTATGGCTACACCTTC. It is translated as CAWIHGDSRGLGGNYGYTF.